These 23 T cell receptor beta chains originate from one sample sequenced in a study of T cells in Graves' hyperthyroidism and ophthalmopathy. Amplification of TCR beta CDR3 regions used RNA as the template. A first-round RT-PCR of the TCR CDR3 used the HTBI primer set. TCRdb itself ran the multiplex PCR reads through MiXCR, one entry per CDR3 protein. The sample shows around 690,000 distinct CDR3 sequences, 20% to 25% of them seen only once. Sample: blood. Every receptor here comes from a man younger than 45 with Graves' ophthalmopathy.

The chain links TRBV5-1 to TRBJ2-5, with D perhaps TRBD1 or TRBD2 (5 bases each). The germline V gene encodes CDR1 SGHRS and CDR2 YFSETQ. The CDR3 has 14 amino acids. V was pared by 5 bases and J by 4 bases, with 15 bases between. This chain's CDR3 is CASRSVGGGETQYF. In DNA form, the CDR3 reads TGCGCCAGCAGATCAGTTGGGGGTGGAGAGACCCAGTACTTC.

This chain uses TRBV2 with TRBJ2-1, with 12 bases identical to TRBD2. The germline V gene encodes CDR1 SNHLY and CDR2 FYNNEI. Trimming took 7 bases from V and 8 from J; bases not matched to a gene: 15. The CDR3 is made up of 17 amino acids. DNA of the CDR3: TGTGCCAGCAATGTACCTAGCGGGAGGGCCAATCTCTATGAGCAGTTCTTC. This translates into CASNVPSGRANLYEQFF. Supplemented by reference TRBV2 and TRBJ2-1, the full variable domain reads EPEVTQTPSHQVTQMGQEVILRCVPISNHLYFYWYRQILGQKVEFLVSFYNNEISEKSEIFDDQFSVERPDGSNFTLKIRSTKLEDSAMYFCASNVPSGRANLYEQFFGPGTRLTVL.

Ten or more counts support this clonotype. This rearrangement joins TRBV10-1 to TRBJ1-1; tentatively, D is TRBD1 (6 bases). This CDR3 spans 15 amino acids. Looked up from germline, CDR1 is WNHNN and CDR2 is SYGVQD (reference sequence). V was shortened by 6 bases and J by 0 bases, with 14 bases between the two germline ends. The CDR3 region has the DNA TGCGCCAGCAGGCCAGGGGCAGACATGAACACTGAAGCTTTCTTT. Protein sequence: CASRPGADMNTEAFF.

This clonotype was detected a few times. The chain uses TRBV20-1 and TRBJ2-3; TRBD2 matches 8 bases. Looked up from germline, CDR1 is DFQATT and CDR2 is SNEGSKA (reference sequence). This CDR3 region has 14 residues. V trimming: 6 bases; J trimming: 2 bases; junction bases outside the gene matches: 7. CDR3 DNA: TGCAGTGCGGTACTAGCGGTGTCCACAGATACGCAGTATTTT. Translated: CSAVLAVSTDTQYF.

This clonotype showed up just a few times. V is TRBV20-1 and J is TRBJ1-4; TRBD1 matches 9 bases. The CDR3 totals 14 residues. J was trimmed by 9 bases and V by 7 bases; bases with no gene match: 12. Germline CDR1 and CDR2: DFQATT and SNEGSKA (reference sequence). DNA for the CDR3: TGCAGTGTTAAAGATCCGGGACAGGGAAAAAAACTGTTTTTT. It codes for CSVKDPGQGKKLFF.

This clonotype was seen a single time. Written as DNA, the CDR3 is TGTGCCAGTAGTACCTCCCGGACGCCCCCGGGCGGCTACACCTTC. Residues: CASSTSRTPPGGYTF. The chain has TRBV19 and TRBJ1-2; D not certain. Germline V gives CDR1 LNHDA, CDR2 SQIVND (reference sequence). The CDR3 loop spans 15 amino acids. Trimming removed 4 bases at V and 8 bases at J, with 20 bases between.

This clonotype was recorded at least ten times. CDR3 bases: TGTGCCTGGAGTCGAGAAGGACCCGGTTTCGAGCAGTACTTC. Protein: CAWSREGPGFEQYF. The chain uses TRBV30 and TRBJ2-7; D call uncertain. CDR3 length: 14 residues. Per the germline V gene, CDR1 is GTSNPN and CDR2 is SVGIG (reference sequence). Trimming left V 2 bases short and J 6 bases short, with 17 bases between.

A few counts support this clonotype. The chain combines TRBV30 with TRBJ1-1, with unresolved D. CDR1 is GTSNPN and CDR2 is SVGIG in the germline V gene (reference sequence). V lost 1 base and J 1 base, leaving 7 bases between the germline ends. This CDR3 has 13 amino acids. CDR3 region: CAWSANSNTEAFF. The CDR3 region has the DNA TGTGCCTGGAGTGCAAATTCGAACACTGAAGCTTTCTTT.

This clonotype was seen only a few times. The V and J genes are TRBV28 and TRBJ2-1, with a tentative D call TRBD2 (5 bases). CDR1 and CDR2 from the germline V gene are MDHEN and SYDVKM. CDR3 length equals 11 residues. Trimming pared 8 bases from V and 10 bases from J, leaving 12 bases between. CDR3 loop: CASLSAQEQFF. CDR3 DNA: TGTGCCAGCCTTAGCGCCCAAGAGCAGTTCTTC.

CDR3 in amino acids: CATDVPGQLQETQYF. As DNA, the CDR3 is TGTGCCACCGACGTTCCGGGACAGTTACAAGAGACCCAGTACTTC. This chain uses TRBV6-2 or TRBV6-3 with TRBJ2-5; 7 bases are a match to TRBD1. This CDR3 is 15 amino acids long. Germline V gene lookup returns CDR1 MNHEY and CDR2 SVGEGT. After removal of 10 bases from V and 2 bases from J, the junction contained 13 bases not matched to a gene.

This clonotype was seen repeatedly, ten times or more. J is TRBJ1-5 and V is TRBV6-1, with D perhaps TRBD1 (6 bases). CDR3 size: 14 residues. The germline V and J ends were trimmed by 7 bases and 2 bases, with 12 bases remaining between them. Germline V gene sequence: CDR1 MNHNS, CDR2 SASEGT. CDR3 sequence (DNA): TGTGCCAGCACCAGGGGATCGGGCAATCAGCCCCAGCATTTT. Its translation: CASTRGSGNQPQHF.

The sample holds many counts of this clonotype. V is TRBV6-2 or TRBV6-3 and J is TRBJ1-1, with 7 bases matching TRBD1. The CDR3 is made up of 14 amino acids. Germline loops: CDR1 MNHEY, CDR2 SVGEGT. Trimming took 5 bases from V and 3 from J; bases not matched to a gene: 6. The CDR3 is CASSPDREDTEAFF. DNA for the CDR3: TGTGCCAGCAGTCCCGACAGGGAAGACACTGAAGCTTTCTTT.

CDR3 loop: CASSAGSRTGRLGYTF. The CDR3 DNA follows: TGTGCCAGTAGTGCAGGTTCCCGGACAGGGAGGCTTGGCTACACCTTC. The genes are TRBV19 and TRBJ1-2, with 8 bases that match TRBD1. The CDR3 has 16 amino acids. Germline CDR1 reads LNHDA; CDR2 reads SQIVND (reference sequence). The junction had 15 bases not matched to a gene; V was cut back by 5 bases and J by 7 bases.

CDR3 nucleotide sequence: TGTGCCAGCAGCTTAGGAGTGGGGGTCGAGACCCAGTACTTC. Residues: CASSLGVGVETQYF. The rearrangement uses TRBV7-9 and TRBJ2-5, with D perhaps TRBD1 or TRBD2 (5 bases each). Germline CDR1 SEHNR, CDR2 FQNEAQ (reference sequence). V lost 1 base and J 5 bases, leaving 11 bases between the germline ends. There are 14 residues in the CDR3.

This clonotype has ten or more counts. CDR3 region: CASSLGGKSSYNEQFF. Written as DNA, the CDR3 is TGCGCCAGCAGCTTGGGGGGGAAGAGCTCCTACAATGAGCAGTTCTTC. The chain is built from TRBV5-1 and TRBJ2-1; TRBD1 or TRBD2 may be the D gene (5 bases each). The germline V and J ends were trimmed by 0 bases and 0 bases, with 10 bases remaining between them. Germline V CDR1 and CDR2: SGHRS, YFSETQ. CDR3 length equals 16 residues.

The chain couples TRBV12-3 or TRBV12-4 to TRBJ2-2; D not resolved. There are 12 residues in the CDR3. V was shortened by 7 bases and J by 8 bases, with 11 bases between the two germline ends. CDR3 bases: TGTGCCAGCACCCGAGAAGGGGGGGAGCTGTTTTTT. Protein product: CASTREGGELFF.

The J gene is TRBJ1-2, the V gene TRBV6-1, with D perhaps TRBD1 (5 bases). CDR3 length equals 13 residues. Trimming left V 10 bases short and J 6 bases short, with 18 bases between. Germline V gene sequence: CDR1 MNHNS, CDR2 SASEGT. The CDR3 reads CANPGVATDGYTF. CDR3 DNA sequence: TGTGCCAACCCTGGGGTCGCGACAGATGGCTACACCTTC.

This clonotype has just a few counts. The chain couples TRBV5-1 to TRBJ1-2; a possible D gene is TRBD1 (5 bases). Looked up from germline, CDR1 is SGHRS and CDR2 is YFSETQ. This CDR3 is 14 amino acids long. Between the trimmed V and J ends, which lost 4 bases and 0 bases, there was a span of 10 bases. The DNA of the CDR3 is TGCGCCAGCAGCCCACAGGAGTCTAACTATGGCTACACCTTC. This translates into CASSPQESNYGYTF.

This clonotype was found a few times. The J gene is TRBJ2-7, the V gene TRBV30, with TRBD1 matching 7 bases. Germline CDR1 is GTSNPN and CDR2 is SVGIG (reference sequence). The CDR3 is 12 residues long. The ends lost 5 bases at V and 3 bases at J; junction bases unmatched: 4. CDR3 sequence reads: CAWAGGDYEQYF. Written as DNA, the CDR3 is TGTGCCTGGGCAGGGGGTGACTACGAGCAGTACTTC.

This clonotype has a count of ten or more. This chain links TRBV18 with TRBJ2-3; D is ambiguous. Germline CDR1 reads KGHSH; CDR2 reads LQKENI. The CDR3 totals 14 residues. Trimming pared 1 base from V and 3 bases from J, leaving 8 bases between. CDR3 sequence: CASSPLHGTDTQYF. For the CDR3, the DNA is TGTGCCAGCTCACCACTTCACGGTACAGATACGCAGTATTTT.

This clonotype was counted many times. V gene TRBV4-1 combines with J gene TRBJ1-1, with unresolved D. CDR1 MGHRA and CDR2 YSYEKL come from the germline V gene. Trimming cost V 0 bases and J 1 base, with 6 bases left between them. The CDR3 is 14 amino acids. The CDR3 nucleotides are TGCGCCAGCAGCCAAGATGCAGGGAACACTGAAGCTTTCTTT. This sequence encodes CASSQDAGNTEAFF.

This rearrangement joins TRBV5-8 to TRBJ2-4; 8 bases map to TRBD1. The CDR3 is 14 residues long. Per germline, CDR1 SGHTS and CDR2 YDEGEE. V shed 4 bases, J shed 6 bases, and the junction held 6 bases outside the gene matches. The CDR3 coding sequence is TGTGCCAGCAGCCCCCGGGACAGGTTAAACATTCAGTACTTC. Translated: CASSPRDRLNIQYF.

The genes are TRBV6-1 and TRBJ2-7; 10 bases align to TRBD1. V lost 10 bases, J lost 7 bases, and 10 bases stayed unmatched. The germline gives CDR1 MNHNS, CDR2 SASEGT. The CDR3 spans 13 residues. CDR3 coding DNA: TGTGCCACCCTAGGGACAGGGGTTCGGGAGCAGTACTTC. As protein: CATLGTGVREQYF.